What follows describes a single T cell receptor (beta chain). CDR1 and CDR2 (germline): LNHNV, YYDKDF (reference sequence). CDR3 size: 17 residues. Trimming cost V 2 bases and J 2 bases; bases outside gene matches: 10. The entry originates in a study of blood T cells in healthy people across ages. Each donor's blood draw was roughly 9.8 milliliters of peripheral blood. Combining a sample-barcoded 5' primer with a J-beta primer mix, a second PCR ran for roughly 6 to 12 cycles. TCRdb independently ran MiXCR on the 5' RACE reads; one entry per CDR3 protein. The data show around 800,000 distinct CDR3 sequences, 40% to 50% seen once.

This clonotype originated in a man aged 55 to 70 in good health. Sequencing input: blood. The chain combines TRBV15 with TRBJ2-5; TRBD2 matches 8 bases. CDR3 bases: TGTGCCACCAGCAGACGGGGGCGGGGGGCCCCACAAGAGACCCAGTACTTC. Translating gives CATSRRGRGAPQETQYF.